The 17 T cell receptor beta chains reported below all come from one sample, sequenced in a study of shared clonotypes between healthy human individuals. Only in-frame clones appear in the TCRdb table, and some are missing; sequencing was by immunoSEQ multiplex PCR. The sample has 190,000 or so clones, roughly 70% seen once. Material for sequencing was memory CD4+ T cells sorted from blood. Subset defined: CD45RA-negative fraction. The source of these receptors is a man aged 25-40 years in good health.

This chain uses TRBV12-2 with TRBJ2-7; the tabulated D call, TRBD2, remains unverified against the DNA. TRBV12-2 is reported as a pseudogene. The CDR3 extends over 16 amino acids. CDR3 DNA sequence: TGTGCAAGTCGCCCACCTGGCCGGGACTGTGACTACGAGCAGTACTTC. Protein: CASRPPGRDCDYEQYF.

CDR3 sequence: CASSKTGGGTEAFF. The CDR3 DNA is TGTGCCAGCAGCAAAACAGGGGGCGGAACTGAAGCTTTCTTT. The J gene is TRBJ1-1, the V gene TRBV7-2; 9 nucleotides agree with TRBD1. Germline-derived CDR1 and CDR2 are SGHTA and FQGNSA. The V segment lost 5 bases and the J segment 5 bases; nucleotides outside the gene matches: 6. The CDR3 is 14 amino acids.

This clone appeared a few times. This chain links TRBV5-8 with TRBJ2-1; a possible D gene is TRBD2 (6 bases). V was shortened by 4 bases and J by 7 bases, with 18 bases between the two germline ends. Germline CDR1 and CDR2: SGHTS and YDEGEE. This CDR3 region has 15 residues. The CDR3 region is CASSLGFVGGNEQFF. The CDR3 region has the DNA TGTGCCAGCAGCCTTGGTTTTGTCGGGGGTAATGAGCAGTTCTTC. The complete variable domain, with remaining parts taken from reference TRBV5-8 and TRBJ2-1, reads EAGVTQSPTHLIKTRGQQATLRCSPISGHTSVYWYQQALGLGLQFLLWYDEGEERNRGNFPPRFSGRQFPNYSSELNVNALELEDSALYLCASSLGFVGGNEQFFGPGTRLTVL.

This chain connects TRBV5-1 to TRBJ2-7, with 8 bases aligning to TRBD2. CDR3 length: 14 amino acids. In germline, CDR1 is SGHRS, CDR2 YFSETQ. The J segment lost 6 bases and the V segment lost 4 bases, leaving 9 bases of the junction unmatched. The chain's CDR3 is CASSLTSGAIEQYF. In DNA form, the CDR3 reads TGCGCCAGCAGCCTTACTAGCGGTGCGATCGAGCAGTACTTC.

This chain links TRBV11-2 with TRBJ2-4; D is perhaps TRBD2 (6 bases). The CDR3 runs to 16 residues. Germline-derived CDR1 and CDR2 are SGHAT and FQNNGV. Trimming shortened V by 4 bases and J by 0 bases, and 13 bases separated the two germline ends. The CDR3 sequence: CASSYSRGIAKNIQYF. For the CDR3, the DNA is TGTGCCAGCAGCTACTCCCGGGGGATAGCCAAAAACATTCAGTACTTC.

This chain uses TRBV5-6 with TRBJ1-5; the D gene is possibly TRBD1 (5 bases). Germline V gene sequence: CDR1 SGHDT, CDR2 YYEEEE. V gave up 4 bases and J gave up 4 bases, with 15 bases separating them. The CDR3 spans 15 residues. CDR3 protein: CASSQSGRANQPQHF. The CDR3 DNA follows: TGTGCCAGCAGCCAAAGCGGCAGGGCGAATCAGCCCCAGCATTTT.

This clone was counted only a few times. V is TRBV5-1 and J is TRBJ2-5; 9 bases are shared with TRBD1. CDR3 length: 14 amino acids. Germline trimming cut 4 bases from V and 5 bases from J; bases unmatched to any gene: 6. Germline V gives CDR1 SGHRS, CDR2 YFSETQ. CDR3 nucleotides: TGCGCCAGCAGCCTACGACAGGGGGACGAGACCCAGTACTTC. As protein: CASSLRQGDETQYF.

Concerning this clone: The same CDR3 arises from other DNA sequences in this sample as well. The rearrangement joins TRBV12-5 to TRBJ2-5, with D unclear. Germline V lookup: CDR1 LGHNT, CDR2 FRNRAP. The CDR3 runs to 13 residues. The V end was cut by 7 bases, the J end by 2 bases, with 11 bases between. The CDR3 sequence: CASAVRLQETQYF. In nucleotides, the CDR3 is TGTGCTAGTGCAGTGCGGTTGCAAGAGACCCAGTACTTC.

This clone has only a few counts. The chain uses TRBV5-1 and TRBJ1-2, with 8 bases identical to TRBD1. Germline V gives CDR1 SGHRS, CDR2 YFSETQ. This CDR3 has 14 amino acids. V lost 4 bases, J lost 8 bases, and 10 bases stayed unmatched. In DNA form, the CDR3 reads TGCGCCAGCAGCCTAACTCAGGGGGCGGTGGGCTACACCTTC. It codes for CASSLTQGAVGYTF.

The chain employs TRBV11-2 and TRBJ2-5, with 9 bases identical to TRBD1. This CDR3 comprises 18 residues. Germline CDR1 and CDR2: SGHAT and FQNNGV. The V segment lost 5 bases and the J segment 5 bases; nucleotides outside the gene matches: 18. The DNA of the CDR3 is TGTGCCAGCAGCCCTAGATGGCGCGGGACAGGGAAAATCGAGACCCAGTACTTC. It translates to CASSPRWRGTGKIETQYF. The full variable domain, completed using reference TRBV11-2 and TRBJ2-5, is EAGVAQSPRYKIIEKRQSVAFWCNPISGHATLYWYQQILGQGPKLLIQFQNNGVVDDSQLPKDRFSAERLKGVDSTLKIQPAKLEDSAVYLCASSPRWRGTGKIETQYFGPGTRLLVL.

This clone was counted once. The rearrangement uses TRBV7-7 and TRBJ2-7; D is ambiguous. This CDR3 contains 13 residues. In germline, CDR1 is SSHAT, CDR2 FNYEAQ (reference sequence). V lost 4 bases, J lost 6 bases, and 13 bases lay in between. The CDR3 is CASSSADDREQYF. The CDR3 coding sequence is TGTGCCAGCAGCTCGGCGGACGATCGCGAGCAGTACTTC.

The V and J genes are TRBV6-1 and TRBJ2-1; D is perhaps TRBD1 (6 bases). The CDR3 is 14 residues long. V lost 3 bases, J lost 8 bases, and 14 bases lay in between. Germline V lookup: CDR1 MNHNS, CDR2 SASEGT. The CDR3 bases are TGTGCCAGCAGTGAGTTGTTGGGGGCGGATGAGCAGTTCTTC. As protein: CASSELLGADEQFF.

The V gene is TRBV15, the J gene TRBJ1-1, with a weak D call TRBD1 (5 bases). CDR3 size: 15 residues. Germline assignment: CDR1 LNHNV and CDR2 YYDKDF (reference sequence). Deletions cut 1 base from V and 3 bases from J, with 12 bases between. The CDR3 protein is CATSRVGAIDTEAFF. CDR3 in DNA: TGTGCCACCAGCAGAGTAGGGGCCATCGACACTGAAGCTTTCTTT.

The chain employs TRBV7-2 and TRBJ2-1; D is unclear. The germline gives CDR1 SGHTA, CDR2 FQGNSA. The V end was cut by 1 base, the J end by 0 bases, with 7 bases between. There are 15 residues in the CDR3. CDR3 sequence: CASSLGQTSYNEQFF. The CDR3 nucleotides read TGTGCCAGCAGCTTAGGCCAGACCTCCTACAATGAGCAGTTCTTC.

This clone was counted once. This chain joins TRBV18 and TRBJ1-3, with unresolved D. V dropped 2 bases and J dropped 2 bases, with 19 bases sitting between them. The CDR3 length is 18 residues. Germline CDR1 is KGHSH and CDR2 is LQKENI. The CDR3 DNA sequence: TGTGCCAGCTCACCATCATATACCATGGGGAGCACTGGAAACACCATATATTTT. It specifies CASSPSYTMGSTGNTIYF.

The chain combines TRBV16 with TRBJ1-2; unclear D gene. The V end was cut by 0 bases, the J end by 4 bases, with 12 bases between. CDR1 and CDR2 from the germline V gene are KGHSY and FQNENV. The CDR3 totals 15 residues. The CDR3 DNA is TGTGCCAGCAGCCAATCGGTCAGGCAGACCTATGGCTACACCTTC. It is translated as CASSQSVRQTYGYTF.

The genes are TRBV28 and TRBJ2-1, with TRBD2 as a possible D gene (5 bases). CDR1 and CDR2 from the germline V gene are MDHEN and SYDVKM. Deletions cut 5 bases from V and 7 bases from J, with 27 bases between. This CDR3 is built from 18 residues. Here the CDR3 reads CASSSPRKRRGSRNEQFF. CDR3 nucleotides: TGTGCCAGCAGTAGCCCTCGAAAGAGAAGAGGGTCAAGGAATGAGCAGTTCTTC.